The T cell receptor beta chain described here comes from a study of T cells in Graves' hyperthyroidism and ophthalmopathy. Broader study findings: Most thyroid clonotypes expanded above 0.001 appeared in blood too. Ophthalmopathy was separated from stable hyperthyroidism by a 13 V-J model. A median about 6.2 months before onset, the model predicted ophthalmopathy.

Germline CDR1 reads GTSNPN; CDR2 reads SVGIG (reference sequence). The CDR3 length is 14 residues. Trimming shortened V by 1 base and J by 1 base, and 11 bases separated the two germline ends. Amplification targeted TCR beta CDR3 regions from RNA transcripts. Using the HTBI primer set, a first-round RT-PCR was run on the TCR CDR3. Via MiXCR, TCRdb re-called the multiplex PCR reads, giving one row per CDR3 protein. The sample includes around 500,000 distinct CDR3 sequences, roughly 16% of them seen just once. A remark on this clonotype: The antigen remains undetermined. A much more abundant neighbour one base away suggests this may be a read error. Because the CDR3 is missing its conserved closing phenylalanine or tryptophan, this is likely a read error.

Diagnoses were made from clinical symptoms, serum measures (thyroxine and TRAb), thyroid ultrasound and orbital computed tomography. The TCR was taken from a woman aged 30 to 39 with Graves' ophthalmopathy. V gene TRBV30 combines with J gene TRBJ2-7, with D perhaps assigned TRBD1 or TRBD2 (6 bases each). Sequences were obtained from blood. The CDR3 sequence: CAWSGGAGSYEQYS. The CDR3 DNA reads TGTGCCTGGAGTGGGGGGGCAGGGTCCTACGAGCAGTACTCC.